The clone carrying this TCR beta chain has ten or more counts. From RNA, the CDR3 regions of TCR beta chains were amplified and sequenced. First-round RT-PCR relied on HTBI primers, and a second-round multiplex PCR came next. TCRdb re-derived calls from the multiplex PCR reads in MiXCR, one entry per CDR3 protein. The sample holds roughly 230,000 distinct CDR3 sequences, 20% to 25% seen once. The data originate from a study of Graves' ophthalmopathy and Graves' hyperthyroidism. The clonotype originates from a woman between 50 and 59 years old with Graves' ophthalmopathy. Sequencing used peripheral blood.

Here the CDR3 reads CATSDYGGPHTGELFF. CDR3 sequence (DNA): TGTGCCACCAGTGATTACGGCGGACCGCACACCGGGGAGCTGTTTTTT. The J gene is TRBJ2-2, the V gene TRBV24-1; D unclear. The CDR3 sequence is 16 residues long. Germline assignment: CDR1 KGHDR and CDR2 SFDVKD. V lost 2 bases, J lost 3 bases, and 12 bases lay in between.